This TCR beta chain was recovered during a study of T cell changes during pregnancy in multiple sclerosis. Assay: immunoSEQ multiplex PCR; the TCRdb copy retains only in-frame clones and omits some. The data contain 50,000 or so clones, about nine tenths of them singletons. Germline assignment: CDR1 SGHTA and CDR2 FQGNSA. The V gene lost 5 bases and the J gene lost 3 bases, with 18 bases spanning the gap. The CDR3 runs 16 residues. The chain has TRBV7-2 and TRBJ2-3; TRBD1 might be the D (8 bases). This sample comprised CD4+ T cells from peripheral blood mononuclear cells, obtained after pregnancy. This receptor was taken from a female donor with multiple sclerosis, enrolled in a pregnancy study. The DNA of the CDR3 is TGTGCCAGCAGCCGCCTCGGACAGGGAGGGACAGATACGCAGTATTTT. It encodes CASSRLGQGGTDTQYF.